This entry lists 9 T cell receptor beta chains sequenced from one sample in a study of blood T cells in healthy people across ages. Primers used in a second PCR of roughly 7 to 12 cycles were a sample-barcoded 5' primer and a J-beta primer mix. From the 5' RACE reads, TCRdb called clonotypes with MiXCR, one entry per CDR3 protein. The table includes fewer than 2,000,000 distinct CDR3 sequences, around 36% detected once. The sequenced sample was blood. All receptors derive from a woman aged 30 to 39 in good health.

This clonotype has only a few counts. The rearrangement uses TRBV29-1 and TRBJ1-2; D is perhaps TRBD1 (6 bases). There are 11 residues in the CDR3. Trimming took off 6 bases at V and 5 bases at J, with 10 bases between the two ends. Per germline, CDR1 SQVTM and CDR2 ANQGSEA. The CDR3 bases are TGCAGCGTCCAGGGGTCGTATGGCTACACCTTC. Protein product: CSVQGSYGYTF.

This clonotype occurred a few times. The chain links TRBV5-1 to TRBJ2-5; unclear D gene. Germline V gives CDR1 SGHRS, CDR2 YFSETQ. V was cut by 7 bases and J by 4 bases, with 17 bases left in between. This CDR3 comprises 14 residues. CDR3 bases: TGCGCCAGCCGTCCCGGATTAGGGCCAGAGACCCAGTACTTC. It codes for CASRPGLGPETQYF.

This CDR3 reads CASGLTRGYNEQFF. The CDR3 bases are TGTGCTAGTGGTTTGACGCGGGGCTACAATGAGCAGTTCTTC. This chain connects TRBV12-5 to TRBJ2-1; D may be TRBD2 (6 bases). Trimming pared 2 bases from V and 3 bases from J, leaving 8 bases between. This CDR3 is built from 14 residues. CDR1 LGHNT and CDR2 FRNRAP come from the germline V gene.

The V gene is TRBV20-1, the J gene TRBJ2-3, with TRBD2 identical over 14 bases. Germline V gives CDR1 DFQATT, CDR2 SNEGSKA (reference sequence). This CDR3 region has 15 residues. V lost 3 bases and J lost 8; bases outside the gene matches: 7. CDR3 nucleotide sequence: TGCAGTGCTAGTGCGACTAGCGGGAGGGCAGGTACGCAGTATTTT. This gives the protein CSASATSGRAGTQYF.

This clonotype was picked up one time. The chain is built from TRBV5-1 and TRBJ2-1; TRBD1 aligns across 7 bases. The tail of the sequence fits TRBJ2-7 better, so the J call may be wrong. The CDR3 has 15 residues. Germline values: CDR1 SGHRS, CDR2 YFSETQ. The CDR3 DNA reads as TGCGCCAGCAGCTTGTCCGGGACAGATCATAGCGAGCAGTACTTC. It encodes CASSLSGTDHSEQYF.

In this sample, this clonotype turned up a few times. The chain joins TRBV29-1 to TRBJ1-2; TRBD1 matches 7 bases. After removal of 7 bases from V and 1 base from J, the junction contained 12 bases not matched to a gene. Germline V gives CDR1 SQVTM, CDR2 ANQGSEA. The CDR3 length is 15 residues. The CDR3 bases are TGCAGCGCCCAAACTGGGGACAGTGATAACTATGGCTACACCTTC. Translating it yields CSAQTGDSDNYGYTF.

The chain couples TRBV6-4 to TRBJ2-1; tentatively, D is TRBD2 (6 bases). The CDR3 sequence is 15 residues long. Germline V CDR1 and CDR2: MRHNA, SNTAGT. V was trimmed by 3 bases and J by 7 bases, leaving 16 bases between them. CDR3 in DNA: TGTGCCAGCAGTGAATGGCGCGGGGCGGGGAATGAGCAGTTCTTC. Translating it yields CASSEWRGAGNEQFF.

In this sample, this clonotype turned up a few times. This rearrangement joins TRBV11-2 to TRBJ2-3, with 7 bases matching TRBD2. V was clipped by 0 bases and J by 4 bases; unmatched bases: 4. The V gene's germline CDR1 is SGHAT and CDR2 FQNNGV. This CDR3 region has 15 residues. The CDR3 region is CASSLEGLDADTQYF. The CDR3 DNA sequence: TGTGCCAGCAGCTTAGAAGGACTAGATGCAGATACGCAGTATTTT.

This chain connects TRBV30 to TRBJ2-7, with D tentatively TRBD1 (6 bases). The germline V gene has CDR1 GTSNPN and CDR2 SVGIG (reference sequence). The V and J ends lost 8 bases and 3 bases respectively, with 14 bases between them. The CDR3 has 12 amino acids. CDR3: CALLGDNYEQYF. The DNA for the CDR3 is TGTGCCCTCCTGGGGGACAACTACGAGCAGTACTTC.